One and the same sample provided the 19 T cell receptor beta chains below, sequenced in a study of long-term antiretroviral therapy in people with HIV. The assay, immunoSEQ v3.0, was run at survey level. The assay was immunoSEQ multiplex PCR, and TCRdb's table has in-frame clones only and misses some. The sample records roughly 17,000 clones, about 95% being singletons. The sample consisted of unsorted PBMCs, taken more than 10 years after starting antiretroviral therapy. The receptors were gathered from a man aged 25 to 40 with HIV.

V and J are TRBV7-6 and TRBJ1-1; D is uncertain. Germline lookup yields CDR1 SGHVS and CDR2 FNYEAQ. Trimming took off 5 bases at V and 1 base at J, with 8 bases between the two ends. The CDR3 totals 13 residues. CDR3 sequence: CASSTQPNTEAFF. The CDR3 bases are TGTGCCAGCAGCACACAACCGAACACTGAAGCTTTCTTT.

The chain is built from TRBV7-9 and TRBJ1-3; no clear D. The V end lost 4 bases, the J end lost 6 bases, and 16 bases lay between the germline ends. The CDR3 has 15 residues. Per germline, CDR1 SEHNR and CDR2 FQNEAQ (reference sequence). The CDR3: CASSSRLAGLNTIYF. CDR3 DNA: TGTGCCAGCAGCTCCCGATTGGCTGGGCTAAACACCATATATTTT.

The sample holds one count of this clone. The V gene is TRBV28, the J gene TRBJ2-1, with 9 bases lining up with TRBD1. In germline, CDR1 is MDHEN, CDR2 SYDVKM. The CDR3 covers 15 residues. V trimming: 6 bases; J trimming: 6 bases; junction bases outside the gene matches: 9. DNA of the CDR3: TGTGCCAGCAGGCGAACGACAGGGGGAGGCAATGAGCAGTTCTTC. Its protein is CASRRTTGGGNEQFF.

V usage is TRBV7-3 and J usage is TRBJ2-2; maybe TRBD1 (5 bases). Looked up from germline, CDR1 is SGHTA and CDR2 is FQGTGA. V gave up 1 base and J gave up 1 base, with 10 bases separating them. The CDR3 contains 16 residues. CDR3 nucleotides: TGTGCCAGCAGCTTAAGCCCTACAGGGAACACCGGGGAGCTGTTTTTT. This sequence encodes CASSLSPTGNTGELFF.

The chain recombines TRBV19 with TRBJ1-5; D might be TRBD1 (5 bases). V was trimmed by 3 bases and J by 7 bases, leaving 10 bases between them. This CDR3 spans 13 amino acids. Germline lookup yields CDR1 LNHDA and CDR2 SQIVND (reference sequence). CDR3 nucleotides: TGTGCCAGTAGTATCCCCGGGGACCAGCCCCAGCATTTT. Its translation is CASSIPGDQPQHF.

V usage is TRBV27 and J usage is TRBJ1-1; possible D gene TRBD1, 6 bases. Germline V gives CDR1 MNHEY, CDR2 SMNVEV (reference sequence). CDR3 size: 16 residues. The germline V and J ends were trimmed by 6 bases and 3 bases, with 20 bases remaining between them. Here the CDR3 reads CASSPLMSHRDTEAFF. In DNA form, the CDR3 reads TGTGCCAGCAGCCCTTTAATGTCCCACAGGGACACTGAAGCTTTCTTT.

CDR3: CASSQEGDWRTADNSPLHF. The CDR3 coding sequence is TGCGCCAGCAGCCAAGAGGGCGACTGGCGGACCGCGGATAATTCACCCCTCCACTTT. V is TRBV4-1 and J is TRBJ1-6; D uncertain. The germline V gene has CDR1 MGHRA and CDR2 YSYEKL. Between the trimmed V and J ends, which lost 0 bases and 5 bases, there was a span of 20 bases. CDR3 length equals 19 residues.

This sequence joins TRBV6-1 and TRBJ2-1; D unclear. The ends were cut back, 7 bases at V and 5 bases at J, with 12 bases in the middle. Germline CDR1 reads MNHNS; CDR2 reads SASEGT. This CDR3 is built from 13 residues. In nucleotides, the CDR3 is TGTGCCAGCAACACCGAGGCCCACAATGAGCAGTTCTTC. Translated, it gives CASNTEAHNEQFF.

The sample holds one count of this clone. The V and J genes are TRBV6-1 and TRBJ1-1; D unclear. There are 13 residues in the CDR3. CDR1 and CDR2 from the germline V gene are MNHNS and SASEGT. Trimming left V 8 bases short and J 4 bases short, with 14 bases between. The CDR3 is CASGSTRSTEAFF. Written as DNA, the CDR3 is TGTGCCAGCGGGAGCACTCGAAGCACTGAAGCTTTCTTT.

CDR3: CASCREYAGELFF. CDR3 bases: TGTGCCAGCTGCCGGGAATACGCCGGGGAGCTGTTTTTT. This chain uses TRBV2 with TRBJ2-2, with D possibly matching TRBD2 (5 bases). Germline V lookup: CDR1 SNHLY, CDR2 FYNNEI. Deletions cut 8 bases from V and 6 bases from J, with 13 bases between. The CDR3 extends over 13 amino acids.

V usage is TRBV7-9 and J usage is TRBJ1-1; tentatively, D is TRBD1 (5 bases). Germline V gene sequence: CDR1 SEHNR, CDR2 FQNEAQ (reference sequence). V was shortened by 3 bases and J by 6 bases, with 11 bases between the two germline ends. The CDR3 consists of 13 residues. CDR3: CASSFNLGAEAFF. The CDR3, as DNA: TGTGCCAGCAGCTTTAATTTGGGGGCTGAAGCTTTCTTT.

The V call is TRBV5-1, the J call TRBJ2-1, with D unclear. This CDR3 has 11 residues. The germline V gene encodes CDR1 SGHRS and CDR2 YFSETQ. V shed 4 bases and J shed 14 bases, with 13 bases lying between them. For the CDR3, the DNA is TGCGCCAGCAGCGAAGGACCTCTCGAGTTCTTC. It is translated as CASSEGPLEFF.

The rearrangement links TRBV5-1 to TRBJ2-7; the D gene could be TRBD1 or TRBD2 (5 bases each). Germline CDR1 SGHRS, CDR2 YFSETQ. V lost 0 bases, J lost 0 bases, and 10 bases lay in between. CDR3 length: 15 amino acids. CDR3 bases: TGCGCCAGCAGCTTGGCTGCAGGGAGCTCCTACGAGCAGTACTTC. Amino acids: CASSLAAGSSYEQYF.

The J gene is TRBJ2-5, the V gene TRBV7-8; the D is unclear. The CDR3 extends over 16 amino acids. V was trimmed by 5 bases and J by 7 bases, leaving 23 bases between them. The germline V gene has CDR1 SGHVS and CDR2 FQNEAQ. CDR3 sequence: CASSADRERYTRTQYF. Here the CDR3 DNA reads TGTGCCAGCAGCGCGGACCGAGAACGTTATACCCGGACCCAGTACTTC. Supplemented by reference TRBV7-8 and TRBJ2-5, the full variable domain reads GAGVSQSPRYKVAKRGQDVALRCDPISGHVSLFWYQQALGQGPEFLTYFQNEAQLDKSGLPSDRFFAERPEGSVSTLKIQRTQQEDSAVYLCASSADRERYTRTQYFGPGTRLLVL.

The chain joins TRBV7-9 to TRBJ2-7; no firm D call. This CDR3 region has 12 residues. With 4 bases removed from V and 6 bases from J, the gap between germline ends came to 10 bases. Germline V CDR1 and CDR2: SEHNR, FQNEAQ (reference sequence). CDR3 sequence reads: CASSSYQSEQYV. The CDR3 DNA follows: TGTGCCAGCAGCTCCTATCAATCCGAGCAGTACGTC.

The chain links TRBV7-8 to TRBJ2-2; D possibly corresponds to TRBD1 (5 bases). The ends were cut back, 9 bases at V and 3 bases at J, with 11 bases in the middle. Germline CDR1 and CDR2: SGHVS and FQNEAQ. CDR3 size: 13 residues. The CDR3 protein is CASYIQDTGELFF. In DNA, the CDR3 is TGTGCCAGTTACATACAGGACACCGGGGAGCTGTTTTTT.

This clone was seen only once. This chain joins TRBV4-2 and TRBJ1-6; D may be TRBD1 (6 bases). The V gene's germline CDR1 is LGHNA and CDR2 YNFKEQ. CDR3 length: 15 residues. V lost 3 bases to trimming and J lost 9 bases, with 15 bases between them. CDR3 sequence reads: CASSHLTGESSPLHF. The CDR3 coding sequence is TGTGCCAGCAGCCATCTGACAGGCGAATCTTCACCCCTCCACTTT.

In its sample, this clone was seen once. V and J are TRBV9 and TRBJ1-2, with no clear D. CDR3 length: 13 amino acids. Trimming took 0 bases from V and 8 from J, leaving 11 bases between them. Germline values: CDR1 SGDLS, CDR2 YYNGEE. This chain's CDR3 is CASSVAEGSGYTF. CDR3 sequence (DNA): TGTGCCAGCAGCGTAGCGGAGGGTTCGGGCTACACCTTC.

This chain joins TRBV5-1 and TRBJ2-7, with 7 bases fitting TRBD1. Germline lookup yields CDR1 SGHRS and CDR2 YFSETQ. Trimming took 3 bases from V and 3 from J; bases not matched to a gene: 6. This CDR3 has 14 amino acids. CDR3 amino acids: CASSSTGTDYEQYF. The CDR3 DNA is TGCGCCAGCAGCTCGACCGGGACAGACTACGAGCAGTACTTC.